Presented here are 25 T cell receptor beta chains from one specimen sequenced in a study of blood T cell repertoires in COVID-19. Method: immunoSEQ multiplex PCR; TCRdb's copy keeps in-frame clones and lacks some. The repertoire includes 200,000 to 300,000 clones, around 84% of them detected once, and around 4.2% sits in the top ten. The sequencing input was peripheral blood. The receptors come from a man aged 55 to 69 with acute or convalescent COVID-19.

The chain is built from TRBV6-5 and TRBJ1-5; D unresolved. The germline CDR1 and CDR2 sequences are MNHEY and SVGAGI. V gave up 6 bases and J gave up 7 bases, with 10 bases separating them. The CDR3 runs 12 residues. As DNA, the CDR3 is TGTGCCAGCAGCCTCTCTGCGCAGCCCCAGCATTTT. Translation: CASSLSAQPQHF.

The chain combines TRBV5-4 with TRBJ2-3; D call uncertain. Trimming removed 0 bases at V and 0 bases at J, with 5 bases between. The CDR3 runs 14 residues. Germline lookup yields CDR1 SGHNT and CDR2 YYREEE (reference sequence). In nucleotides, the CDR3 is TGTGCCAGCAGCTTGGCCGGGAGCACAGATACGCAGTATTTT. It encodes CASSLAGSTDTQYF.

The V gene is TRBV5-4, the J gene TRBJ2-2; TRBD2 aligns across 7 bases. The CDR3 loop spans 16 amino acids. V lost 2 bases and J lost 3; bases outside the gene matches: 7. Germline CDR1 and CDR2: SGHNT and YYREEE (reference sequence). CDR3 loop: CASSLGGRGDTGELFF. DNA of the CDR3: TGTGCCAGCAGCTTAGGCGGGAGAGGTGACACCGGGGAGCTGTTTTTT.

This chain uses TRBV5-6 with TRBJ2-2; D is possibly TRBD1 (6 bases). CDR3 length equals 13 residues. V was shortened by 5 bases and J by 5 bases, with 10 bases between the two germline ends. CDR1 SGHDT and CDR2 YYEEEE come from the germline V gene. CDR3 nucleotides: TGTGCCAGCAGATTTGGACAGACCGGGGAGCTGTTTTTT. Translating gives CASRFGQTGELFF.

This rearrangement joins TRBV6-5 to TRBJ1-6; no firm D call. V lost 0 bases and J 10 bases, leaving 13 bases between the germline ends. The germline V gene encodes CDR1 MNHEY and CDR2 SVGAGI. CDR3 length: 15 residues. The CDR3 loop is CASSYSNLVRSPLHF. CDR3 nucleotides: TGTGCCAGCAGTTACTCGAACCTGGTGAGATCACCCCTCCACTTT.

This rearrangement joins TRBV28 to TRBJ2-7; 10 bases line up with TRBD2. Germline V gene sequence: CDR1 MDHEN, CDR2 SYDVKM. The length of the CDR3 is 13 residues. V dropped 6 bases and J dropped 4; count of bases not matched to a gene: 3. CDR3 loop: CASRASGRYEQYF. CDR3 bases: TGTGCCAGCAGGGCTAGCGGGAGATACGAGCAGTACTTC.

CDR3 sequence reads: CSVAGPAGQGAGELFF. In nucleotides, the CDR3 is TGCAGCGTTGCCGGCCCGGCGGGGCAAGGCGCCGGGGAGCTGTTTTTT. The chain combines TRBV29-1 with TRBJ2-2; possible D gene TRBD2, 6 bases. The CDR3 sequence is 16 residues long. V lost 4 bases to trimming and J lost 6 bases, with 21 bases between them. Germline V gene data show CDR1 as SQVTM and CDR2 as ANQGSEA.

This rearrangement joins TRBV29-1 to TRBJ2-3; no clear D gene. V dropped 0 bases and J dropped 0 bases, with 4 bases sitting between them. The CDR3 is made up of 13 amino acids. In germline, CDR1 is SQVTM, CDR2 ANQGSEA. CDR3 residues: CSVEETSTDTQYF. CDR3 DNA: TGCAGCGTTGAAGAGACTAGCACAGATACGCAGTATTTT.

This clone was picked up a small number of times. This chain uses TRBV19 with TRBJ2-1; no firm D call. The CDR3 has 14 amino acids. Germline CDR1 is LNHDA and CDR2 is SQIVND (reference sequence). V was cut by 9 bases and J by 0 bases, with 12 bases left in between. The CDR3, as DNA: TGTGCCAGCGGGTCCTGGAGCTCCTACAATGAGCAGTTCTTC. Its translation: CASGSWSSYNEQFF.

The chain couples TRBV6-6 to TRBJ1-2; TRBD1 agrees at 7 bases. Germline values: CDR1 MNHNY, CDR2 SVGAGI (reference sequence). The CDR3 has 14 residues. Germline trimming cut 6 bases from V and 0 bases from J; bases unmatched to any gene: 4. The CDR3 loop reads CASRRGQANYGYTF. CDR3 DNA: TGTGCCAGCAGACGTGGACAGGCTAACTATGGCTACACCTTC.

This clone has a single count. V usage is TRBV2 and J usage is TRBJ1-5; 11 positions agree with TRBD1. The V segment lost 5 bases and the J segment 1 base; nucleotides outside the gene matches: 4. The CDR3 spans 16 residues. Germline-derived CDR1 and CDR2 are SNHLY and FYNNEI. The CDR3: CASSWDRGWSNQPQHF. CDR3 nucleotide sequence: TGTGCCAGCAGTTGGGACAGGGGGTGGAGCAATCAGCCCCAGCATTTT.

The gene calls are TRBV27 and TRBJ1-2; TRBD1 might be the D (5 bases). This CDR3 region has 14 residues. CDR1 and CDR2 (germline): MNHEY, SMNVEV (reference sequence). V lost 1 base to trimming and J lost 9 bases, with 15 bases between them. CDR3 nucleotide sequence: TGTGCCAGCAGTTTATACCCGCAGGGAGGTCGCTACACCTTC. Its protein product is CASSLYPQGGRYTF.

The rearrangement uses TRBV12-3 or TRBV12-4 and TRBJ2-1; 9 bases are shared with TRBD1. The CDR3 covers 12 residues. Losses at the gene ends were 10 bases for V and 8 bases for J; bases not matched to a gene: 6. CDR3 in DNA: TGTGCCACCCGACAGGGGGGCGATGAGCAGTTCTTC. It encodes CATRQGGDEQFF.

The chain recombines TRBV3-1 (or the pseudogene TRBV3-2) with TRBJ2-1; 7 bases map to TRBD2. CDR1 is LGHDT, CDR2 YNNKEL, per germline (reference sequence). The trim removed 1 base at V and 5 bases at J, leaving 2 bases unmatched. The CDR3 is made up of 14 amino acids. CDR3 sequence (DNA): TGTGCCAGCAGCCAAGGGGCGGGGGACAATGAGCAGTTCTTC. Translation gives CASSQGAGDNEQFF.

V usage is TRBV6-1 and J usage is TRBJ2-7; 8 bases align to TRBD1. Germline V gene lookup returns CDR1 MNHNS and CDR2 SASEGT. The CDR3 sequence is 14 residues long. The J segment lost 3 bases and the V segment lost 7 bases, leaving 8 bases of the junction unmatched. The CDR3 spells CASKRQGSDYEQYF. In nucleotides, the CDR3 is TGTGCCAGCAAGAGACAGGGGTCTGACTACGAGCAGTACTTC.

This clone was counted only a few times. The DNA of the CDR3 is TGCAGCGTGGGTGGAGGGGGGGCGTCGACTGAAGCTTTCTTT. It is translated as CSVGGGGASTEAFF. This sequence joins TRBV29-1 and TRBJ1-1, with a tentative D call TRBD1 (6 bases). Trimming took off 6 bases at V and 5 bases at J, with 19 bases between the two ends. Germline V gene sequence: CDR1 SQVTM, CDR2 ANQGSEA. The CDR3 is made up of 14 amino acids.

V gene TRBV2 combines with J gene TRBJ2-1, with TRBD1 as a possible D gene (5 bases). V was trimmed by 1 base and J by 2 bases, leaving 9 bases between them. Germline V gene data show CDR1 as SNHLY and CDR2 as FYNNEI. This CDR3 has 15 amino acids. CDR3 sequence: CASSEEGVPYNEQFF. DNA of the CDR3: TGTGCCAGCAGTGAAGAAGGGGTTCCCTACAATGAGCAGTTCTTC. Looking up the rest from reference TRBV2 and TRBJ2-1 gives the full variable domain: EPEVTQTPSHQVTQMGQEVILRCVPISNHLYFYWYRQILGQKVEFLVSFYNNEISEKSEIFDDQFSVERPDGSNFTLKIRSTKLEDSAMYFCASSEEGVPYNEQFFGPGTRLTVL.

The chain has TRBV4-1 and TRBJ2-5; 12 bases fit TRBD2. J was trimmed by 3 bases and V by 0 bases; bases with no gene match: 8. The CDR3 totals 18 residues. Per germline, CDR1 MGHRA and CDR2 YSYEKL. The CDR3 sequence: CASSQDKGLAGGEETQYF. The DNA for the CDR3 is TGCGCCAGCAGCCAAGATAAGGGGCTAGCGGGAGGGGAAGAGACCCAGTACTTC.

V is TRBV5-1 and J is TRBJ1-2; 9 bases are a match to TRBD1. Losses at the gene ends were 4 bases for V and 1 base for J; bases not matched to a gene: 8. The germline gives CDR1 SGHRS, CDR2 YFSETQ. The CDR3 spans 16 residues. CDR3 sequence: CASSPGGDRDNYGYTF. The CDR3 bases are TGCGCCAGCAGCCCCGGAGGGGACAGGGATAACTATGGCTACACCTTC.

The rearrangement uses TRBV6-2 or TRBV6-3 and TRBJ2-5; 11 bases line up with TRBD2. Losses at the gene ends were 3 bases for V and 5 bases for J; bases not matched to a gene: 17. Germline CDR1 MNHEY, CDR2 SVGEGT. The CDR3 extends over 19 amino acids. The CDR3 DNA reads as TGTGCCAGCAGTTATCTTACCCGGGGTCCTGCTAGCGGGAGGGAGACCCAGTACTTC. This translates into CASSYLTRGPASGRETQYF.

The chain joins TRBV28 to TRBJ2-7; D is perhaps TRBD1 (6 bases). V lost 5 bases, J lost 3 bases, and 14 bases lay in between. The length of the CDR3 is 14 residues. The V gene's germline CDR1 is MDHEN and CDR2 SYDVKM. The CDR3 spells CASSGRTDLYEQYF. The DNA for the CDR3 is TGTGCCAGCAGTGGGCGGACAGACCTCTACGAGCAGTACTTC.

The chain combines TRBV6-5 with TRBJ2-7; 10 bases align to TRBD1. Germline V lookup: CDR1 MNHEY, CDR2 SVGAGI. The trim removed 4 bases at V and 6 bases at J, leaving 9 bases unmatched. CDR3 size: 15 residues. CDR3 nucleotides: TGTGCCAGCAGTTCCAGGGACAGGGGTGTCGCCGAGCAGTACTTC. Protein sequence: CASSSRDRGVAEQYF.

The sample holds many counts of this clone. The chain carries TRBV12-3 or TRBV12-4 and TRBJ1-2; D is ambiguous. CDR3 length: 13 amino acids. Trimming left V 4 bases short and J 8 bases short, with 14 bases between. CDR3: CASSSGLLLGYTF. The CDR3 DNA reads TGTGCCAGCAGTTCAGGACTCCTGCTGGGCTACACCTTC.

The genes are TRBV24-1 and TRBJ2-5; 8 nucleotides agree with TRBD1. The CDR3 is 13 residues long. V was clipped by 5 bases and J by 5 bases; unmatched bases: 3. The germline V gene has CDR1 KGHDR and CDR2 SFDVKD. The CDR3 loop is CATSAGGQETQYF. The CDR3 nucleotides are TGTGCCACCAGTGCAGGGGGCCAGGAGACCCAGTACTTC.

The chain has TRBV19 and TRBJ1-1; TRBD1 matches 10 bases. Germline-derived CDR1 and CDR2 are LNHDA and SQIVND (reference sequence). Trimming cost V 7 bases and J 4 bases; bases outside gene matches: 6. The CDR3 spans 14 residues. The CDR3 here is CASNDRGRGTEAFF. CDR3 nucleotide sequence: TGTGCCAGTAATGACAGGGGGCGAGGCACTGAAGCTTTCTTT.